A selection of T cell receptor beta chains follows, all from one sample in a study of beta chain features in type 1 diabetes. The table came from immunoSEQ multiplex PCR; TCRdb's copy has only in-frame clones and leaves some out. The sample has about 470,000 clones; approximately 30% are singletons. Material: naive CD4+ T cells from blood. The receptors derive from a man between 18 and 35 years old in good health. The CDR3 runs from the conserved cysteine through the conserved F or W. The order of the fields is clone size, J gene, D gene, V gene, CDR3 DNA, CDR3 protein. D genes are given only for firm matches. The size of a clone is reported for some rows only, either as once, few or many, or as a class for expanded clones.

NA,TRBJ2-7,TRBD2,TRBV28,TGTGCCAGCAGCTCTAGCGGATTTACCTACGAGCAGTACTTC,CASSSSGFTYEQYF
NA,TRBJ2-3,TRBD2,TRBV30,TGTGCCTGGAGTGTACGCGGGAGAGGGGCCACAGATACGCAGTATTTT,CAWSVRGRGATDTQYF
few,TRBJ1-5,NA,TRBV30,TGTGCCTGGAGTGTTGAGGGCAATCAGCCCCAGCATTTT,CAWSVEGNQPQHF
few,TRBJ2-1,NA,TRBV9,TGTGCCAGCAGCGTAGCAGGCTCCTACAATGAGCAGTTCTTC,CASSVAGSYNEQFF
NA,TRBJ2-3,TRBD1,TRBV5-4,TGTGCCAGCAGCTTGGTTAGACAGGGTGCGGGCACAGATACGCAGTATTTT,CASSLVRQGAGTDTQYF
NA,TRBJ2-7,NA,TRBV4-1,TGCGCCAGCAGCCAAGAGAGGACCGGGTTCGAGCAGTACTTC,CASSQERTGFEQYF
NA,TRBJ1-5,NA,TRBV9,TGTGCCAGCAGCGTAGTGGCTAACAATCAGCCCCAGCATTTT,CASSVVANNQPQHF
few,TRBJ2-3,NA,TRBV20-1,TGCAGTGCTAGAAATGCAGATACGCAGTATTTT,CSARNADTQYF
few,TRBJ2-5,TRBD2,TRBV7-9,TGTGCCAGCAGGACTAGCGGGAGAATTGAGACCCAGTACTTC,CASRTSGRIETQYF
NA,TRBJ1-1,NA,TRBV30,TGTGCCTGGAGCCTCCAGGGCAGCATGAACACTGAAGCTTTCTTT,CAWSLQGSMNTEAFF
NA,TRBJ2-1,NA,TRBV4-3,TGCGCCAGCAGCCAAGATTGGGGTGAGCAGTTCTTC,CASSQDWGEQFF
NA,TRBJ2-5,NA,TRBV7-9,TGTGCCAGCAGCTTCGGGACGGGAGATTGGGAGACCCAGTACTTC,CASSFGTGDWETQYF
NA,TRBJ1-2,NA,TRBV19,TGTGCCAGTAGTCCCGCTCCGAGGAACTATGGCTACACCTTC,CASSPAPRNYGYTF
few,TRBJ2-1,NA,TRBV6-6,TGTGCCAGCAGTTACACTGTAGCCAGCTCCTACAATGAGCAGTTCTTC,CASSYTVASSYNEQFF
few,TRBJ1-1,NA,TRBV30,TGTGCCTGGAGTCGTGGCATCACTGAAGCTTTCTTT,CAWSRGITEAFF
few,TRBJ2-5,TRBD1,TRBV29-1,TGCAGCCTTACTTGGACAGGGGATGAGACCCAGTACTTC,CSLTWTGDETQYF
few,TRBJ2-1,NA,TRBV2,TGTGCCACCACTATCGAAAAGGGTTCTCGGGAGCAGTTCTTC,CATTIEKGSREQFF
NA,TRBJ2-1,NA,TRBV7-2,TGTGCCAGCAGCTTAGCATGGGAGTACAATGAGCAGTTCTTC,CASSLAWEYNEQFF
NA,TRBJ2-7,NA,TRBV5-6,TGTGCCAGCAGCTTCATGGACGAGCAGTACTTC,CASSFMDEQYF
few,TRBJ2-7,TRBD2,TRBV30,TGTGCCTGGAGGGTCGGTAGCGGGAGGTACGAGCAGTACTTC,CAWRVGSGRYEQYF
NA,TRBJ1-2,NA,TRBV5-4,TGTGCCAGCAGCTTGTTCCGGGAACCCAGCTATGGCTACACCTTC,CASSLFREPSYGYTF
NA,TRBJ2-1,TRBD2,TRBV29-1,TGCAGCGCCGGACGGACTAGCGGGAGTAATGAGCAGTTCTTC,CSAGRTSGSNEQFF
NA,TRBJ2-7,TRBD1,TRBV14,TGTGCCAGCAGCCACCCTCGACAGGGGCGGCTTGGCGAGCAGTACTTC,CASSHPRQGRLGEQYF
few,TRBJ2-1,NA,TRBV4-3,TGCGCCAGCAGCCAAGTGGGCGGTAGCTCCTACAATGAGCAGTTCTTC,CASSQVGGSSYNEQFF
few,TRBJ2-6,TRBD1,TRBV7-9,TGTGCCACGGGGACAGGGGGCTGGACTGGGGCCAACGTCCTGACTTTC,CATGTGGWTGANVLTF
few,TRBJ2-3,TRBD2,TRBV28,TGTGCCAGCAGTCGACTAGCGGGAGGGCCAGATACGCAGTATTTT,CASSRLAGGPDTQYF
NA,TRBJ2-5,NA,TRBV18,TGTGCCAGCTCACGCGGGGCCTTCCAAGAGACCCAGTACTTC,CASSRGAFQETQYF
NA,TRBJ2-2,NA,TRBV7-2,TGTGCCAGCAGCTTAGAGGGGACCGGGGAGCTGTTTTTT,CASSLEGTGELFF
NA,TRBJ2-2,NA,TRBV30,TGTGCCTGGAACGGGGGAACGAACACCGGGGAGCTGTTTTTT,CAWNGGTNTGELFF
few,TRBJ2-6,NA,TRBV7-2,TGTGCCAGCAGCTTCAGACGGTCAGAGGCCAACGTCCTGACTTTC,CASSFRRSEANVLTF
NA,TRBJ2-7,NA,TRBV4-3,TGCGCCAGCAGCCAAGATCCCAGAATTGGCTACGAGCAGTACTTC,CASSQDPRIGYEQYF
NA,TRBJ2-2,NA,TRBV25-1,TGTGCCAGCAGTGATCCCCGAGAGAACACCGGGGAGCTGTTTTTT,CASSDPRENTGELFF
few,TRBJ2-4,NA,TRBV7-2,TGTGCCAGCAGCTTAGAGGTCCCTAGTGCCAAAAACATTCAGTACTTC,CASSLEVPSAKNIQYF
NA,TRBJ2-3,NA,TRBV29-1,TGCAGCTGGGCCCCCTCCACAGATACGCAGTATTTT,CSWAPSTDTQYF